The 8 T cell receptor beta chains listed next were all sequenced from one sample in a study of OX40 agonist ivuxolimab in advanced cancers. Clones were read by immunoSEQ multiplex PCR, and TCRdb kept only the in-frame ones, dropping some. There are some 69,000 clones in the sample; 90% occur only once, and approximately 0.58% lies in the top ten. This material consisted of CD4+ or CD8+ T cells sorted from blood, taken in a trial of the OX40 agonist ivuxolimab. All receptors come from an adult with an advanced solid tumor such as melanoma, head and neck, liver or kidney cancer.

This chain's CDR3 is CASKRIQGYNEAFF. The CDR3, as DNA: TGTGCCAGCAAGAGGATACAGGGATATAATGAAGCTTTCTTT. V is TRBV6-5 and J is TRBJ1-1, with a possible D match to TRBD1 (6 bases). With 7 bases removed from V and 7 bases from J, the gap between germline ends came to 19 bases. The germline V gene has CDR1 MNHEY and CDR2 SVGAGI. The CDR3 runs to 14 residues.

The CDR3 sequence: CASNPDRAQETQYF. DNA for the CDR3: TGTGCCAGCAACCCGGACAGGGCACAAGAGACCCAGTACTTC. The chain recombines TRBV2 with TRBJ2-5; 8 nucleotides match TRBD1. Germline V gene data show CDR1 as SNHLY and CDR2 as FYNNEI. Losses at the gene ends were 7 bases for V and 2 bases for J; bases not matched to a gene: 6. There are 14 residues in the CDR3.

This clone was seen more than once but under ten times. This chain links TRBV5-4 with TRBJ2-2; 11 bases are shared with TRBD2. J lost 1 base, V lost 0 bases, and 2 bases had no gene match. CDR3 length: 17 amino acids. The V gene's germline CDR1 is SGHNT and CDR2 YYREEE (reference sequence). CDR3 residues: CASSLATSGRNTGELFF. CDR3 DNA sequence: TGTGCCAGCAGCTTGGCCACTAGCGGGAGGAACACCGGGGAGCTGTTTTTT.

Comment on this clone: One end of the junction is discordant with germline, which a read error may explain. The CDR3 DNA is TGTGCCAGCTCACCTTTGGACAGGGTAGTGCCTTTTCACTTC. Amino acid sequence: CASSPLDRVVPFHF. The chain is built from TRBV18 and TRBJ2-5; 8 nucleotides match TRBD1. The CDR3 is 14 amino acids. The germline CDR1 and CDR2 sequences are KGHSH and LQKENI.

CDR3: CASSDPNRGGFYEQYF. The DNA of the CDR3 is TGTGCCAGCAGTGACCCAAACAGGGGGGGTTTCTACGAGCAGTACTTC. The chain uses TRBV6-1 and TRBJ2-7, with a weak D call TRBD1 (8 bases). The V gene's germline CDR1 is MNHNS and CDR2 SASEGT. The CDR3 runs to 16 residues. Trimming stripped 3 bases from V and 3 bases from J, with 18 bases between.

The chain employs TRBV6-5 and TRBJ1-1; 12 positions agree with TRBD1. Germline V CDR1 and CDR2: MNHEY, SVGAGI. V lost 5 bases, J lost 10 bases, and 8 bases stayed unmatched. This CDR3 has 14 amino acids. Here the CDR3 DNA reads TGTGCCAGCAGTACCCGGGACAGGGGGCAGGTAGCTTTCTTT. Its translation: CASSTRDRGQVAFF.

CDR3 protein: CASGRTSGRSEQFF. The CDR3 DNA reads as TGTGCCAGCGGCCGGACTAGCGGGAGAAGCGAGCAGTTCTTC. V and J are TRBV28 and TRBJ2-1; TRBD2 agrees at 13 bases. The CDR3 is 14 residues long. The junction had 8 bases not matched to a gene; V was cut back by 8 bases and J by 10 bases. Germline CDR1 MDHEN, CDR2 SYDVKM. The variable domain in full, with the rest retrieved from reference TRBV28 and TRBJ2-1, is DVKVTQSSRYLVKRTGEKVFLECVQDMDHENMFWYRQDPGLGLRLIYFSYDVKMKEKGDIPEGYSVSREKKERFSLILESASTNQTSMYLCASGRTSGRSEQFFGPGTRLTVL.

In its sample, this clone was seen a few times. CDR3: CASSPGSYGYTF. CDR3 nucleotides: TGTGCCAGCAGTCCAGGGAGCTATGGCTACACCTTC. The gene calls are TRBV6-6 and TRBJ1-2; possible D gene TRBD1, 5 bases. This CDR3 is built from 12 residues. Per the germline V gene, CDR1 is MNHNY and CDR2 is SVGAGI (reference sequence). With 5 bases removed from V and 4 bases from J, the gap between germline ends came to 8 bases.